The rows below give T cell receptor beta chains drawn from one sample of a study of cytomegalovirus exposure and HLA in healthy donors. TCRdb's copy holds only in-frame clones and misses some; the assay was immunoSEQ multiplex PCR. The table lists under 200,000 clones, approximately 79% of them singletons. The sequenced material came from PBMCs. These receptors came from a man aged 45-65 years in good health and CMV-seropositive. Both conserved end residues are part of each CDR3. The D gene is left open where the match is weak. Part of the rows lack a size; the others show once, few, many or a class for expanded clones.

TGCGCCAGCAGCCAGACATGGGATCAGCCCCAGCATTTT | CASSQTWDQPQHF | TRBV5-1 | once | TRBJ1-5 | NA | 13
TGTGCCACCCGGGCGTTGAGGGGGCTCAACACCGGGGAGCTGTTTTTT | CATRALRGLNTGELFF | TRBV11-2 | NA | TRBJ2-2 | TRBD1 | 16
TGTGCCAGCACTATGACAGATGCCTATAATTCACCCCTCCACTTT | CASTMTDAYNSPLHF | TRBV27 | NA | TRBJ1-6 | NA | 15
TGTGCCAGCAGCTTATTGGGGGCGGCAGATACGCAGTATTTT | CASSLLGAADTQYF | TRBV7-3 | NA | TRBJ2-3 | NA | 14
TGTGCCAGCAGCTTAGGGGACAGGGCTCAGCCCCAGCATTTT | CASSLGDRAQPQHF | TRBV7-2 | NA | TRBJ1-5 | TRBD1 | 14
TGTGCCAGCAGCCTGAAGACTAGCCCTCGGGAGACCCAGTACTTC | CASSLKTSPRETQYF | TRBV13 | once | TRBJ2-5 | TRBD2 | 15
TGTGCCAGCAGTGATCTGGGACAGCTGAACACCGGGGAGCTGTTTTTT | CASSDLGQLNTGELFF | TRBV25-1 | NA | TRBJ2-2 | TRBD1 | 16
TGTGCCAGCAGCTTCAATCAGGGGGGCGGAGAGACCCAGTACTTC | CASSFNQGGGETQYF | TRBV5-5 | NA | TRBJ2-5 | NA | 15
TGTGCCAGCAGCCTGGGAGCGGGGGGGAGCAATACGCAGTATTTT | CASSLGAGGSNTQYF | TRBV7-2 | NA | TRBJ2-3 | TRBD2 | 15
TGTGCCAGCAGCGTAGCTACAAGAGGGATGGGGAATTCACCCCTCCACTTT | CASSVATRGMGNSPLHF | TRBV9 | once | TRBJ1-6 | NA | 17
TGTGCCAGCAGTTACTCGATCTCGAGTGAAGCTTTCTTT | CASSYSISSEAFF | TRBV6-5 | NA | TRBJ1-1 | NA | 13
TGTGCCAGCAGCTGGCCCAACAGGGGTAGGTCGAGGGGCACAGATACGCAGTATTTT | CASSWPNRGRSRGTDTQYF | TRBV12-1 | few | TRBJ2-3 | NA | 19
TGTGCCAGCAGCTTATCTCAGGGGGGTACCGGGGAGCTGTTTTTT | CASSLSQGGTGELFF | TRBV7-2 | NA | TRBJ2-2 | NA | 15
TGTGCCAGCAGCCCGGGAGCTATCAACTCTGGGGCCAACGTCCTGACTTTC | CASSPGAINSGANVLTF | TRBV5-4 | NA | TRBJ2-6 | NA | 17
TGTGCCAGTAGCCCGGGACAGTCTCGTAACGGGGAGCTGTTTTTT | CASSPGQSRNGELFF | TRBV19 | few | TRBJ2-2 | TRBD1 | 15
TGTGCCAGCAGCGCCCACCCCGGTAGTAGACTAAAAATCTTCAGCAATGAGCAGTTCTTC | CASSAHPGSRLKIFSNEQFF | TRBV9 | NA | TRBJ2-1 | NA | 20
TGTGCCAGCAGCTTCCCAGGGGGCACTTGGAGAGAGACCCAGTACTTC | CASSFPGGTWRETQYF | TRBV5-5 | NA | TRBJ2-5 | TRBD1 | 16
TGTGCCAGCAGCCTGAACAGGGGCCTCTACGAGCAGTACTTC | CASSLNRGLYEQYF | TRBV7-2 | NA | TRBJ2-7 | TRBD1 | 14
TGTGCCAGCAGCCACCCCGCGGTCCTGACTGAAGCTTTCTTT | CASSHPAVLTEAFF | TRBV6-1 | NA | TRBJ1-1 | NA | 14
TGTGCCAGCAGTGCTTGGGGGCTGACTGAAGCTTTCTTT | CASSAWGLTEAFF | TRBV6-1 | NA | TRBJ1-1 | NA | 13
TGTGCCAGCAGCTTAGTCTCCAGGGCTTACGAGCAGTACTTC | CASSLVSRAYEQYF | TRBV7-6 | NA | TRBJ2-7 | NA | 14
TGTGCCAGCAGCTTAAGCAGGGGTGGAAACTATGGCTACACCTTC | CASSLSRGGNYGYTF | TRBV11-2 | NA | TRBJ1-2 | NA | 15
TGTGCCAGCAACTCTATAAAAACAGGGGCCAAGTCAGATACGCAGTATTTT | CASNSIKTGAKSDTQYF | TRBV9 | NA | TRBJ2-3 | TRBD1 | 17
TGCGCTAGCAGTGATGGCGTTTGGACGACAGTCCTCCACTTT | CASSDGVWTTVLHF | TRBV10-2 | NA | TRBJ1-6 | NA | 14
TGCGCCAGCAGCCAAGAAGAGTTTTCGAACACCGGGGAGCTGTTTTTT | CASSQEEFSNTGELFF | TRBV4-1 | NA | TRBJ2-2 | NA | 16
TGTGCCACAAGGAGAGGGAACGACAATGAGCAGTTCTTC | CATRRGNDNEQFF | TRBV19 | NA | TRBJ2-1 | NA | 13
TGTGCCAGCAGCTTGGGGACAGGGTTCAACGAGCAGTACTTC | CASSLGTGFNEQYF | TRBV5-6 | NA | TRBJ2-7 | TRBD1 | 14
TGTGCCAGCAGTTGGGGACAGGGCCCATACACAGATACGCAGTATTTT | CASSWGQGPYTDTQYF | TRBV28 | few | TRBJ2-3 | TRBD1 | 16
TGTGCCTGGAGTGTCCCAGGAAAAAGATCCAATGAGCAGTTCTTC | CAWSVPGKRSNEQFF | TRBV30 | NA | TRBJ2-1 | NA | 15
TGTGCCAGCATAGAGGTCAAGGGGACTGAAGCTTTCTTT | CASIEVKGTEAFF | TRBV2 | NA | TRBJ1-1 | NA | 13
TGTGCCAGCAGCTTAGGGAGATCACCACAAGAGACCCAGTACTTC | CASSLGRSPQETQYF | TRBV7-2 | NA | TRBJ2-5 | NA | 15
TGTGCCTGGAGTGGGAGTGGGGCCACCATATATTTT | CAWSGSGATIYF | TRBV30 | NA | TRBJ1-3 | NA | 12
TGCGCCAGCAGCCAAGATCCAGGGGCTCAGCCCCAGCATTTT | CASSQDPGAQPQHF | TRBV4-3 | NA | TRBJ1-5 | NA | 14
TGTGCCAGCAGACAGTTCGGCTCGATGGCAGGTCACAATCAGCCCCAGCATTTT | CASRQFGSMAGHNQPQHF | TRBV2 | NA | TRBJ1-5 | NA | 18
TGCGCCAGCAGCCAAGATCAGGCCGGAGGTGTTACGCAGTATTTT | CASSQDQAGGVTQYF | TRBV4-1 | NA | TRBJ2-3 | NA | 15
TGTGCCACCAGCAGGACAAGCGGGGGGAAGAATGAGCAGTTCTTC | CATSRTSGGKNEQFF | TRBV15 | few | TRBJ2-1 | TRBD2 | 15
TGTGCCAGCAGCTTAGACCGACTAGCTAACTATGGCTACACCTTC | CASSLDRLANYGYTF | TRBV7-2 | few | TRBJ1-2 | NA | 15
TGTGCCACCGCAGTTCAAGAGACCCAGTACTTC | CATAVQETQYF | TRBV2 | NA | TRBJ2-5 | NA | 11
TGTGCCAGCAGCTCACAGGAGAGTGAGCAGTTCTTC | CASSSQESEQFF | TRBV5-5 | NA | TRBJ2-1 | NA | 12
TGTGCCAGCAGCCCCTCTGGACTAGCGGGGGGGACCTACAATGAGCAGTTCTTC | CASSPSGLAGGTYNEQFF | TRBV4-2 | few | TRBJ2-1 | TRBD2 | 18
TGTGCCAGCAGCCGGACTAGCGGGGGGCAAGAGACCCAGTACTTC | CASSRTSGGQETQYF | TRBV7-9 | NA | TRBJ2-5 | TRBD2 | 15
TGTGCCAGCAGCCAAGGGGCGGGGCCCACCGGGGAGCTGTTTTTT | CASSQGAGPTGELFF | TRBV4-2 | NA | TRBJ2-2 | NA | 15
TGTGCCAGCAGCTTCCAGACTAGCGGTTACCAAGAGACCCAGTACTTC | CASSFQTSGYQETQYF | TRBV7-8 | once | TRBJ2-5 | TRBD2 | 16
TGTGCCAGCAGCCCCCAGGGAGGACTAGACCTGGGTACGCAGTATTTT | CASSPQGGLDLGTQYF | TRBV5-4 | NA | TRBJ2-3 | TRBD2 | 16
TGCGCCAGCAGTTTCAGCGGACAGGGGTCCACCGGGGAGCTGTTTTTT | CASSFSGQGSTGELFF | TRBV5-1 | few | TRBJ2-2 | TRBD1 | 16
TGCGCCAGCAGCTTGGGGGGACAGGGAATTGAAAAACTGTTTTTT | CASSLGGQGIEKLFF | TRBV5-1 | few | TRBJ1-4 | TRBD1 | 15
TGCGCCAGCAGCCAAGGTCATCCAGGTAGCTACGAGCAGTACTTC | CASSQGHPGSYEQYF | TRBV4-1 | NA | TRBJ2-7 | NA | 15
TGTGCCAGCAGTGTTATAGGGGGCATGTATACGCAGTATTTT | CASSVIGGMYTQYF | TRBV28 | few | TRBJ2-3 | TRBD1 | 14
TGTGCCAGCAGCCCTAACAGCGGGGGGGCCGTTCTTGACAATGAGCAGTTCTTC | CASSPNSGGAVLDNEQFF | TRBV5-6 | NA | TRBJ2-1 | TRBD2 | 18
TGTGCCAGCACCCCAGACAGGGAAAACATTCAGTACTTC | CASTPDRENIQYF | TRBV21-1 | few | TRBJ2-4 | NA | 13
TGTGCCAGCAGCCCGGCGGCTGAGACCCAGTACTTC | CASSPAAETQYF | TRBV6-6 | NA | TRBJ2-5 | NA | 12
TGTGCCAGCAGCCAGAACAGGGGGCGAGCTTTCTTT | CASSQNRGRAFF | TRBV28 | NA | TRBJ1-1 | TRBD1 | 12
TGTGCCAGCAGTTTATCGGGCAGCAATCAGCCCCAGCATTTT | CASSLSGSNQPQHF | TRBV27 | NA | TRBJ1-5 | NA | 14
TGTGCCAGCAGCTTGCCCTCAGGAGGTACCTACGAGCAGTACTTC | CASSLPSGGTYEQYF | TRBV5-6 | NA | TRBJ2-7 | NA | 15
TGTGCCAGCAGCGGAGGGGGCGCATGGATCGGGGAGCTGTTTTTT | CASSGGGAWIGELFF | TRBV13 | NA | TRBJ2-2 | NA | 15